The present T cell receptor beta chain was sequenced within a study of control samples from healthy donors and cancer patients. CDR3 size: 15 residues. J lost 3 bases, V lost 10 bases, and 13 bases had no gene match. Germline CDR1 LNHDA, CDR2 SQIVND (reference sequence). The method was immunoSEQ multiplex PCR; TCRdb's version includes in-frame clones alone and lacks a portion of them. The sample consists of about 190,000 clones, 90% to 95% of them appearing once. The sequencing sample was made of blood. The sequence was obtained from a man aged 18 to 29 in good health. The chain employs TRBV19 and TRBJ2-5; TRBD2 agrees at 8 bases. The CDR3: CATAGRGGLEETQYF. CDR3 sequence (DNA): TGTGCCACTGCGGGACGGGGGGGCTTAGAAGAGACCCAGTACTTC.